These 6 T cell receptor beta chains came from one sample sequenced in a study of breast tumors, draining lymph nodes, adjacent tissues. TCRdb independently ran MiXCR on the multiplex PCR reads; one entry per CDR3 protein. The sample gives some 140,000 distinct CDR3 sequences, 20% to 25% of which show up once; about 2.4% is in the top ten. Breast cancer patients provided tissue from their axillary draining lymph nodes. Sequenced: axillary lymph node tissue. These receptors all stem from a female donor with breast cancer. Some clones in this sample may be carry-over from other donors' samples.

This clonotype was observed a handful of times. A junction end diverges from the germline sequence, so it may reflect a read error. CDR3 coding DNA: TGTGCCACCAGTGGTTTGGCGGCGGACTCCTACGATGAGCAGTTCTTC. This sequence encodes CATSGLAADSYDEQFF. The J gene is TRBJ2-1, the V gene TRBV24-1; possible D gene TRBD2, 5 bases. This CDR3 is 16 amino acids long. In germline, CDR1 is KGHDR, CDR2 SFDVKD.

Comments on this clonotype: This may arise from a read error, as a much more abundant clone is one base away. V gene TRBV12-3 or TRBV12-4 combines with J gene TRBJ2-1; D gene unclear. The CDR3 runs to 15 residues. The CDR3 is CPSSPPRDPYNEQFF. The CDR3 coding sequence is TGTCCCAGCAGTCCACCTAGGGATCCCTACAATGAGCAGTTCTTC.

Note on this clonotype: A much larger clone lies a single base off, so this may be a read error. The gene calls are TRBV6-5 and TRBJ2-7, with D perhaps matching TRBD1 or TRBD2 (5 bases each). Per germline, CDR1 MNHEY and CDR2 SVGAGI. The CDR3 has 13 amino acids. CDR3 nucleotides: TGTGCCAGCCGCCCGGGACCCGCCTACGGGCAGTACTTC. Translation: CASRPGPAYGQYF.

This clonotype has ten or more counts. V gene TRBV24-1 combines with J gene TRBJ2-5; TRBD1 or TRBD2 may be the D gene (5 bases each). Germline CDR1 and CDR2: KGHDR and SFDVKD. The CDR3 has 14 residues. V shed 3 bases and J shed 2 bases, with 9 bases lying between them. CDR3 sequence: CATSDTGLQETQYF. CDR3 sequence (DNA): TGTGCCACCAGTGATACGGGGCTTCAAGAGACCCAGTACTTC.

DNA for the CDR3: TGTGCCAGCAGTCCCGTCCGGGGGACCCAGTACTTC. Encoded protein: CASSPVRGTQYF. The chain uses TRBV28 and TRBJ2-5; D is perhaps TRBD2 (5 bases). V was trimmed by 5 bases and J by 7 bases, leaving 11 bases between them. The germline gives CDR1 MDHEN, CDR2 SYDVKM. This CDR3 is 12 amino acids long.

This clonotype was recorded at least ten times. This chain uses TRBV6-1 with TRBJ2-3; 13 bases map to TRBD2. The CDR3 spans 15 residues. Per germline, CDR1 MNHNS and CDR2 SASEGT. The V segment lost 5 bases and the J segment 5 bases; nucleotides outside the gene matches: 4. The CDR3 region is CASSRGLAGEDTQYF. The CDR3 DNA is TGTGCCAGCAGTCGCGGACTAGCGGGAGAAGATACGCAGTATTTT.